Presented here are 22 T cell receptor beta chains from one specimen sequenced in a study of blood T cell repertoires in COVID-19. This table comes from immunoSEQ multiplex PCR, and its TCRdb copy is limited to in-frame clones, with some not included. The table lists some 68,000 clones, around 91% of them singletons. The sequenced sample was peripheral blood. Every receptor here comes from a man aged 50 to 60 with COVID-19, enrolled during active disease.

The rearrangement uses TRBV6-8 and TRBJ2-3; 11 bases are shared with TRBD2. Germline CDR1 and CDR2: MNHGY and SAAAGT. Unmatched junction bases numbered 17, after V lost 8 bases and J lost 4 bases. The CDR3 is 18 amino acids. The CDR3 loop reads CASALGPGLADGPDTQYF. CDR3 DNA: TGTGCCAGCGCCCTCGGGCCGGGACTAGCGGATGGGCCAGATACGCAGTATTTT.

The chain carries TRBV28 and TRBJ2-7; 10 positions match TRBD2. Germline loops: CDR1 MDHEN, CDR2 SYDVKM. V was clipped by 4 bases and J by 6 bases; unmatched bases: 6. CDR3 length: 14 residues. The CDR3 reads CASSSSGGRVEQYF. The DNA of the CDR3 is TGTGCCAGCAGTTCTAGCGGGGGCCGAGTCGAGCAGTACTTC.

The J gene is TRBJ1-1, the V gene TRBV19; no clear D gene. With 10 bases removed from V and 10 bases from J, the gap between germline ends came to 19 bases. This CDR3 contains 12 residues. CDR1 LNHDA and CDR2 SQIVND come from the germline V gene (reference sequence). The CDR3 DNA sequence: TGTGCCAACTCAAGCGGCCGGGCGGGAGCTTTCTTT. Its protein is CANSSGRAGAFF.

The rearrangement joins TRBV6-1 to TRBJ2-5, with TRBD1 identical over 7 bases. The CDR3 totals 17 residues. Looked up from germline, CDR1 is MNHNS and CDR2 is SASEGT. Germline trimming cut 4 bases from V and 2 bases from J; bases unmatched to any gene: 13. The CDR3 region is CASSAAVPGQTQETQYF. For the CDR3, the DNA is TGTGCCAGCAGTGCAGCAGTACCGGGACAGACTCAAGAGACCCAGTACTTC.

V and J are TRBV18 and TRBJ1-3; D remains ambiguous. The V gene's germline CDR1 is KGHSH and CDR2 LQKENI. The CDR3 loop spans 13 amino acids. Trimming removed 3 bases from V and 6 bases from J, with 9 bases in between. The CDR3 loop is CASSPQRENTIYF. CDR3 coding DNA: TGTGCCAGCTCACCCCAGCGAGAAAACACCATATATTTT. Together with reference TRBV18 and TRBJ1-3, the CDR3 gives the full variable domain: NAGVMQNPRHLVRRRGQEARLRCSPMKGHSHVYWYRQLPEEGLKFMVYLQKENIIDESGMPKERFSAEFPKEGPSILRIQQVVRGDSAAYFCASSPQRENTIYFGEGSWLTVV.

The rearrangement uses TRBV14 and TRBJ2-7; TRBD1 aligns across 9 bases. Per the germline V gene, CDR1 is SGHDN and CDR2 is FVKESK. This CDR3 region has 15 residues. V was clipped by 4 bases and J by 4 bases; unmatched bases: 8. CDR3 nucleotide sequence: TGTGCCAGCAGCCTGGGACAGGGAGGCGGGTACGAGCAGTACTTC. Encoded protein: CASSLGQGGGYEQYF.

The rearrangement joins TRBV20-1 to TRBJ1-2; a weak D match, TRBD1 (6 bases). V lost 3 bases to trimming and J lost 6 bases, with 8 bases between them. Germline CDR1 reads DFQATT; CDR2 reads SNEGSKA (reference sequence). The CDR3 totals 11 residues. The CDR3 is CSASRDNGYTF. CDR3 bases: TGCAGTGCTAGTCGGGACAATGGCTACACCTTC.

In its sample, this clone was seen a few times. This chain uses TRBV4-2 with TRBJ1-1; a weak D match, TRBD1 (6 bases). The V end was cut by 2 bases, the J end by 3 bases, with 13 bases between. Per germline, CDR1 LGHNA and CDR2 YNFKEQ. This CDR3 contains 15 residues. The CDR3 DNA reads TGTGCCAGCAGCCAAACCAGGGGATTGGACACTGAAGCTTTCTTT. This gives the protein CASSQTRGLDTEAFF.

The chain employs TRBV30 and TRBJ1-2; perhaps TRBD1 as D (5 bases). The CDR3 spans 12 residues. Germline loops: CDR1 GTSNPN, CDR2 SVGIG (reference sequence). Trimming took 1 base from V and 7 from J, leaving 10 bases between them. CDR3 residues: CAWSDGGFGYTF. DNA of the CDR3: TGTGCCTGGAGTGATGGGGGGTTTGGCTACACCTTC.

The chain joins TRBV3-1 (or the pseudogene TRBV3-2) to TRBJ2-7, with 10 bases lining up with TRBD2. CDR1 is LGHDT, CDR2 YNNKEL, per germline (reference sequence). With V trimmed by 6 bases and J by 5 bases, 19 bases remained unmatched. The CDR3 totals 18 residues. The CDR3 DNA follows: TGTGCCAGCAGTTATCCCGGGGCTAGCGGGAGTAAAAGGAACGAGCAGTACTTC. It specifies CASSYPGASGSKRNEQYF.

The table lists this clone with a count of one. The genes are TRBV2 and TRBJ2-3; D might be TRBD1 (5 bases). The V and J ends lost 9 bases and 4 bases respectively, with 14 bases between them. The germline V gene encodes CDR1 SNHLY and CDR2 FYNNEI. The length of the CDR3 is 13 residues. CDR3 nucleotide sequence: TGTGCCAGAACAGGTGGGGCGGCAGATACGCAGTATTTT. It specifies CARTGGAADTQYF.

J is TRBJ2-1 and V is TRBV7-8; 12 positions match TRBD2. The germline V gene encodes CDR1 SGHVS and CDR2 FQNEAQ. The CDR3 is 17 residues long. V was clipped by 4 bases and J by 0 bases; unmatched bases: 4. CDR3 sequence reads: CASSSGLAGSSYNEQFF. The DNA of the CDR3 is TGTGCCAGCAGCTCCGGACTAGCGGGGAGCTCCTACAATGAGCAGTTCTTC.

The V gene is TRBV3-1 (or the pseudogene TRBV3-2), the J gene TRBJ2-3; 7 bases align to TRBD2. The V and J ends lost 2 bases and 2 bases, in that order; junction bases with no gene match: 4. CDR1 and CDR2 from the germline V gene are LGHDT and YNNKEL (reference sequence). The CDR3 sequence is 15 residues long. The CDR3: CASSQQLAVTDTQYF. The CDR3 bases are TGTGCCAGCAGCCAACAGCTAGCGGTCACAGATACGCAGTATTTT.

The gene calls are TRBV4-1 and TRBJ2-1; 7 positions agree with TRBD1. The V segment lost 4 bases and the J segment 4 bases; nucleotides outside the gene matches: 7. The CDR3 extends over 15 amino acids. CDR1 and CDR2 (germline): MGHRA, YSYEKL. CDR3 sequence: CASSRSGQPYNEQFF. The CDR3 DNA reads TGCGCCAGCAGCCGTTCGGGACAGCCATACAATGAGCAGTTCTTC.

V is TRBV19 and J is TRBJ1-4; D uncertain. Per germline, CDR1 LNHDA and CDR2 SQIVND (reference sequence). The CDR3 sequence is 12 residues long. V dropped 9 bases and J dropped 1 base, with 6 bases sitting between them. For the CDR3, the DNA is TGTGCCAGCCACGGAACTAATGAAAAACTGTTTTTT. Translating it yields CASHGTNEKLFF.

The chain carries TRBV7-8 and TRBJ2-2, with 7 bases lining up with TRBD1. Losses at the gene ends were 5 bases for V and 5 bases for J; bases not matched to a gene: 8. CDR3 size: 15 residues. Per the germline V gene, CDR1 is SGHVS and CDR2 is FQNEAQ. The CDR3 reads CASSHRDSHTGELFF. CDR3 DNA sequence: TGTGCCAGCAGCCATCGGGACAGTCATACCGGGGAGCTGTTTTTT.

The chain carries TRBV6-1 and TRBJ2-1, with D perhaps TRBD1 (7 bases). The CDR3 length is 18 residues. V was pared by 4 bases and J by 6 bases, with 25 bases between. CDR1 MNHNS and CDR2 SASEGT come from the germline V gene. CDR3 residues: CASSGPPGGGRPTNEQFF. CDR3 nucleotide sequence: TGTGCCAGCAGTGGACCCCCAGGGGGAGGAAGACCTACCAATGAGCAGTTCTTC.

The genes are TRBV24-1 and TRBJ2-7, with a tentative D call TRBD2 (6 bases). Trimming cost V 4 bases and J 4 bases, with 13 bases left between them. From germline, CDR1 is KGHDR and CDR2 SFDVKD. This CDR3 has 14 amino acids. Here the CDR3 reads CATSDEKTSYEQYF. The CDR3 DNA is TGTGCCACCAGTGACGAAAAGACTAGTTACGAGCAGTACTTC.

V gene TRBV7-2 combines with J gene TRBJ1-1; D unresolved. Trimming removed 4 bases at V and 6 bases at J, with 9 bases between. Germline-derived CDR1 and CDR2 are SGHTA and FQGNSA. This CDR3 contains 12 residues. CDR3 in amino acids: CASSYRGAEAFF. CDR3 coding DNA: TGTGCCAGCAGCTACCGCGGGGCTGAAGCTTTCTTT. The variable domain in full, with the rest retrieved from reference TRBV7-2 and TRBJ1-1, is GAGVSQSPSNKVTEKGKDVELRCDPISGHTALYWYRQSLGQGLEFLIYFQGNSAPDKSGLPSDRFSAERTGGSVSTLTIQRTQQEDSAVYLCASSYRGAEAFFGQGTRLTVV.

The V gene is TRBV28, the J gene TRBJ1-5; D is unclear. Germline V gene sequence: CDR1 MDHEN, CDR2 SYDVKM. CDR3 size: 16 residues. Between the trimmed V and J ends, which lost 3 bases and 3 bases, there was a span of 15 bases. The CDR3 protein is CASSFWAAGHNQPQHF. DNA for the CDR3: TGTGCCAGCAGTTTTTGGGCAGCCGGTCACAATCAGCCCCAGCATTTT.

The rearrangement uses TRBV6-5 and TRBJ2-1; 7 bases are a match to TRBD2. Losses at the gene ends were 7 bases for V and 4 bases for J; bases not matched to a gene: 10. The CDR3 runs to 15 residues. CDR1 and CDR2 (germline): MNHEY, SVGAGI. In DNA, the CDR3 is TGTGCCAGCAACCCCACTAGCGTTACTTACAATGAGCAGTTCTTC. It codes for CASNPTSVTYNEQFF.

The chain recombines TRBV6-5 with TRBJ1-2, with 9 bases identical to TRBD1. Trimming cost V 5 bases and J 8 bases; bases outside gene matches: 6. Germline CDR1 MNHEY, CDR2 SVGAGI. The CDR3 totals 13 residues. The CDR3 bases are TGTGCCAGCAGTAACCCGACAGGGGGGGGCTACACCTTC. Translated, it gives CASSNPTGGGYTF.